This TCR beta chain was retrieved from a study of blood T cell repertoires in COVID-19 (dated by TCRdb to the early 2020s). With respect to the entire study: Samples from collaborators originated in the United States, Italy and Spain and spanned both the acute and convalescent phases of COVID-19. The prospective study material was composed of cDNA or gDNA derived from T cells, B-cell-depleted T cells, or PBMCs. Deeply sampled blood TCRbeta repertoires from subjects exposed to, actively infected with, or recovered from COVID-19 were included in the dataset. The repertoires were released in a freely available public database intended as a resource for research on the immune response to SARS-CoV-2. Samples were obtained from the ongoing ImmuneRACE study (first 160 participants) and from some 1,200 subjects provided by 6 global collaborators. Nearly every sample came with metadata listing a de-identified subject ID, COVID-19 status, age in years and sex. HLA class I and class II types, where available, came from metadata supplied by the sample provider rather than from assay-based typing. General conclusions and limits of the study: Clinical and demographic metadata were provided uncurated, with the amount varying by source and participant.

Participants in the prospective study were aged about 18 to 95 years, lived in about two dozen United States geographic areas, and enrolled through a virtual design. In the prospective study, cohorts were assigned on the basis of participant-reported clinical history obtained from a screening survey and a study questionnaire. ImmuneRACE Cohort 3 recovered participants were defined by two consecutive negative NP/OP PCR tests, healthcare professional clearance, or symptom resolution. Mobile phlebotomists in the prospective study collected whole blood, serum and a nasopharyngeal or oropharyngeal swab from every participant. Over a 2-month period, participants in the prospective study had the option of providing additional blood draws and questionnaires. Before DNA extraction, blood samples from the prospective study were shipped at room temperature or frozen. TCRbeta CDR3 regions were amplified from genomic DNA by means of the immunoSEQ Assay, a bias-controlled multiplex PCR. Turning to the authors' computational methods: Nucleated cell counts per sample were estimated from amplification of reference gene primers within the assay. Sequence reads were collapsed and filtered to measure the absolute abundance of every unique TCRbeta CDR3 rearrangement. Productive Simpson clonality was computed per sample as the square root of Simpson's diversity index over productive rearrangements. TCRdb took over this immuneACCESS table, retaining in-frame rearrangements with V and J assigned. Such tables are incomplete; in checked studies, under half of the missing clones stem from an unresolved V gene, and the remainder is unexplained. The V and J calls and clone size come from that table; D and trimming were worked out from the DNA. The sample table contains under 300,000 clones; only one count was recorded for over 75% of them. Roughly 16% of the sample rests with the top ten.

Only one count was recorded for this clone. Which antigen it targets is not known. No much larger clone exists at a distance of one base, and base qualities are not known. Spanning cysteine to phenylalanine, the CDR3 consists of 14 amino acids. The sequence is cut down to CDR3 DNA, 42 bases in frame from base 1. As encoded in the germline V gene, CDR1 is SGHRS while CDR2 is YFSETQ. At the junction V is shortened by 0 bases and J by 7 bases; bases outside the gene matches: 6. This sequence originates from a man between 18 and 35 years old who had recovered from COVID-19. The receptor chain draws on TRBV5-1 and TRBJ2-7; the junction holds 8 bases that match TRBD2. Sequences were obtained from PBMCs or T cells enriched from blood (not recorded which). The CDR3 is CASSLGAGVEEQYF. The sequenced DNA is TGCGCCAGCAGCTTGGGAGCGGGGGTGGAAGAGCAGTACTTC. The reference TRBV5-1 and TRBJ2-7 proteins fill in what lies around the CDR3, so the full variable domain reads KAGVTQTPRYLIKTRGQQVTLSCSPISGHRSVSWYQQTPGQGLQFLFEYFSETQRNKGNFPGRFSGRQFSNSRSEMNVSTLELGDSALYLCASSLGAGVEEQYFGPGTRLTVT.